The 19 T cell receptor beta chains in this list originate from one sample, sequenced in a study of T cells in Graves' hyperthyroidism and ophthalmopathy (dated by TCRdb to the late 2010s). The library was made by multiplex PCR. Sequencing was carried out with an Illumina HiSeq 2000. Amplification of TCR beta CDR3 regions was carried out from RNA transcripts. A first-round RT-PCR of the TCR CDR3 used the HTBI primer set with the Qiagen OneStep RT-PCR kit. TCRdb redid the processing of the public reads, applying fastp at Q25 and MiXCR, and retained in-frame beta chains. CDR3 protein sequences are deduplicated, and each keeps its most common genes and DNA. A total of some 140,000 distinct CDR3 sequences appear in this sample, roughly a fifth of them only once. Roughly 73% of the sample comes from the top ten. The sequenced sample was blood. Source of these receptors: a woman aged 50 to 60 with Graves' hyperthyroidism that later progressed to Graves' ophthalmopathy.

This clonotype occurred many times. The chain couples TRBV2 to TRBJ2-1; 10 nucleotides line up with TRBD1. J lost 6 bases, V lost 8 bases, and 4 bases had no gene match. The germline V gene has CDR1 SNHLY and CDR2 FYNNEI. This CDR3 region has 13 residues. CDR3 nucleotides: TGTGCCAGCTGGACAGGGGGTGTCAATGAGCAGTTCTTC. Protein: CASWTGGVNEQFF.

The chain recombines TRBV5-8 with TRBJ2-5, with D maybe TRBD2 (5 bases). Germline V gene lookup returns CDR1 SGHTS and CDR2 YDEGEE. The CDR3 spans 16 residues. V lost 0 bases to trimming and J lost 9 bases, with 21 bases between them. CDR3 loop: CASSLGPSRGSGSQYF. The CDR3 DNA follows: TGTGCCAGCAGCTTGGGCCCTTCACGTGGGTCGGGGTCCCAGTACTTC.

This clonotype was counted ten times or more. The genes are TRBV24-1 and TRBJ2-1, with D possibly TRBD2 on 5 matching bases. The CDR3 has 14 residues. V dropped 7 bases and J dropped 6 bases, with 15 bases sitting between them. CDR1 is KGHDR and CDR2 is SFDVKD in the germline V gene. The CDR3 is CATSPRVRSNEQFF. DNA for the CDR3: TGTGCCACCAGCCCGCGGGTGAGATCCAATGAGCAGTTCTTC.

This clonotype was observed many times. The chain employs TRBV20-1 and TRBJ1-4, with D unresolved. The CDR3 has 15 residues. CDR1 is DFQATT and CDR2 is SNEGSKA in the germline V gene (reference sequence). Trimming removed 2 bases from V and 2 bases from J, with 12 bases in between. CDR3 sequence: CSARPLSGTNEKLFF. CDR3 bases: TGCAGTGCTAGACCCCTCTCGGGGACTAATGAAAAACTGTTTTTT.

The chain joins TRBV28 to TRBJ2-4, with 10 positions matching TRBD1. Germline-derived CDR1 and CDR2 are MDHEN and SYDVKM. Germline trimming cut 3 bases from V and 6 bases from J; bases unmatched to any gene: 5. There are 15 residues in the CDR3. This CDR3 reads CASSLGGDRGNIQYF. CDR3 bases: TGTGCCAGCAGTTTGGGAGGGGACAGGGGAAACATTCAGTACTTC.

There are many counts of this clonotype. The chain couples TRBV28 to TRBJ1-6; D not certain. Germline V gene lookup returns CDR1 MDHEN and CDR2 SYDVKM. The CDR3 runs to 14 residues. The V end lost 7 bases, the J end lost 12 bases, and 19 bases lay between the germline ends. The CDR3 DNA sequence: TGTGCCAGCAACAAACTGGACGGTCTGGGACCCCTCCACTTT. Encoded protein: CASNKLDGLGPLHF.

Ten or more counts support this clonotype. This chain uses TRBV5-5 with TRBJ1-2, with TRBD1 as a possible D gene (5 bases). The CDR3 loop spans 15 amino acids. Germline V gene lookup returns CDR1 SGHKS and CDR2 YYEKEE (reference sequence). Trimming took 1 base from V and 8 from J, leaving 18 bases between them. CDR3: CASSLNWEGLDGYTF. CDR3 nucleotides: TGTGCCAGCAGCTTGAACTGGGAGGGACTAGACGGCTACACCTTC.

In this sample, this clonotype turned up many times. The chain combines TRBV9 with TRBJ1-1; the D is unclear. Per the germline V gene, CDR1 is SGDLS and CDR2 is YYNGEE. The CDR3 extends over 15 amino acids. V lost 0 bases and J lost 3, with 12 bases in between. The CDR3 sequence: CASSVGRFGDTEAFF. The CDR3 DNA sequence: TGTGCCAGCAGCGTAGGTCGGTTTGGGGACACTGAAGCTTTCTTT. Full variable domain (rest looked up from reference TRBV9 and TRBJ1-1): DSGVTQTPKHLITATGQRVTLRCSPRSGDLSVYWYQQSLDQGLQFLIQYYNGEERAKGNILERFSAQQFPDLHSELNLSSLELGDSALYFCASSVGRFGDTEAFFGQGTRLTVV.

Comment on this clonotype: This may be a read error: a much more frequent sequence differs by one nucleotide. This rearrangement joins TRBV18 to TRBJ2-3, with 8 bases identical to TRBD1. Per germline, CDR1 KGHSH and CDR2 LQKENI. With V trimmed by 6 bases and J by 4 bases, 6 bases remained unmatched. The CDR3 extends over 14 amino acids. The DNA of the CDR3 is TGTGCCAGCTCTGCCCCAGGGGGCGCAGATACGCAGTATTTT. The encoded protein is CASSAPGGADTQYF. The entire variable domain, with the rest obtained from reference TRBV18 and TRBJ2-3, is as follows: NAGVMQNPRHLVRRRGQEARLRCSPMKGHSHVYWYRQLPEEGLKFMVYLQKENIIDESGMPKERFSAEFPKEGPSILRIQQVVRGDSAAYFCASSAPGGADTQYFGPGTRLTVL.

Ten or more counts support this clonotype. V usage is TRBV27 and J usage is TRBJ1-1; the D is unclear. Germline V gene data show CDR1 as MNHEY and CDR2 as SMNVEV (reference sequence). The CDR3 consists of 13 residues. The V end was cut by 3 bases, the J end by 3 bases, with 8 bases between. The CDR3 nucleotides are TGTGCCAGCAGTTTGGCGGGTTACACTGAAGCTTTCTTT. Amino acids: CASSLAGYTEAFF.

With regard to this clonotype: A junction end diverges from the germline sequence, so it may reflect a read error. The chain carries TRBV5-4 and TRBJ2-7, with D maybe TRBD1 (5 bases). This CDR3 region has 14 residues. CDR1 SGHNT and CDR2 YYREEE come from the germline V gene (reference sequence). The CDR3 protein is CASSLDRRVSEEYF. The DNA of the CDR3 is TGTGCCAGCAGCTTGGATCGCAGGGTGAGCGAGGAGTACTTC.

Many counts were recorded for this clonotype. The J gene is TRBJ1-4, the V gene TRBV2, with TRBD1 identical over 8 bases. CDR1 and CDR2 (germline): SNHLY, FYNNEI. The trim removed 5 bases at V and 8 bases at J, leaving 10 bases unmatched. The CDR3 runs to 15 residues. The CDR3 loop is CASSITGTGGEKLFF. DNA of the CDR3: TGTGCCAGCAGTATCACCGGGACAGGAGGGGAAAAACTGTTTTTT.

This clonotype has ten or more counts. The V gene is TRBV20-1, the J gene TRBJ1-1, with TRBD1 matching over 7 bases. Germline lookup yields CDR1 DFQATT and CDR2 SNEGSKA (reference sequence). The CDR3 has 14 residues. V lost 1 base to trimming and J lost 1 base; unmatched junction nucleotides: 3. CDR3 protein: CSARAPGGNTEAFF. In DNA form, the CDR3 reads TGCAGTGCTAGAGCCCCAGGGGGGAACACTGAAGCTTTCTTT.

The table lists this clonotype with a few counts. The chain employs TRBV9 and TRBJ2-5; TRBD2 agrees at 7 bases. This CDR3 contains 13 residues. With V trimmed by 2 bases and J by 3 bases, 1 base remained unmatched. Germline values: CDR1 SGDLS, CDR2 YYNGEE. The CDR3 nucleotides are TGTGCCAGCAGCGTGGGGGGGAAAGAGACCCAGTACTTC. The encoded protein is CASSVGGKETQYF.

Concerning this clonotype: It may be a read error: a sequence one base away is much more abundant. This chain links TRBV11-2 with TRBJ2-3, with D possibly matching TRBD2 (5 bases). The CDR3 extends over 15 amino acids. Germline CDR1 and CDR2: SGHAT and FQNNGV. The CDR3 nucleotides are TGTGCCAGCAGTCATAAGTCGGCTAGCACAGATACGCAGTGTTTT. Its translation is CASSHKSASTDTQCF.

This clonotype was seen many times. This sequence joins TRBV7-9 and TRBJ2-3, with 9 bases matching TRBD2. V shed 5 bases and J 0 bases; nucleotides not matched to a gene: 3. The CDR3 covers 15 residues. Germline V lookup: CDR1 SEHNR, CDR2 FQNEAQ (reference sequence). The CDR3 protein is CASSAGLASTDTQYF. The CDR3 nucleotides are TGTGCCAGCAGCGCCGGACTAGCGAGCACAGATACGCAGTATTTT.

The CDR3 region is CASSERLGSGGYTF. CDR3 bases: TGTGCCAGCAGTGAACGTCTAGGGTCGGGGGGCTACACCTTC. The chain links TRBV6-1 to TRBJ1-2; D is unclear. The CDR3 has 14 residues. Germline V CDR1 and CDR2: MNHNS, SASEGT. V gave up 2 bases and J gave up 8 bases, with 15 bases separating them.

A remark on this clonotype: A single base separates this from a much larger clone, so it may be a read error. The chain carries TRBV12-3 or TRBV12-4 and TRBJ2-1, with D unclear. The last part of the DNA fits TRBJ2-7 better; the J call may be wrong. This CDR3 contains 17 residues. The CDR3 nucleotides read TGTGCCAGCAGTTTTACCCAACAGTTTCGACTCTACAATGAGCAGTACTTC. Its protein product is CASSFTQQFRLYNEQYF.

This clonotype was picked up many times. The CDR3 DNA reads TGCAGTGCTAGAGATCAATGGGGGGATCGATGGGAGACCCAGTACTTC. Its translation: CSARDQWGDRWETQYF. The chain joins TRBV20-1 to TRBJ2-5, with TRBD2 as a possible D gene (6 bases). V was clipped by 0 bases and J by 5 bases, with 19 bases between them. From germline, CDR1 is DFQATT and CDR2 SNEGSKA (reference sequence). There are 16 residues in the CDR3.